Listed below are T cell receptor beta chains from one sample, sequenced in a study of shared clonotypes between healthy human individuals. Clones were read by immunoSEQ multiplex PCR, and TCRdb kept only the in-frame ones, dropping some. The table includes 1.4 million or so clones, approximately 98.5% detected once. Specimen: naive CD4+ T cells sorted from blood. The receptor source for this set is a man under 40 in good health. The CDR3 runs from the conserved cysteine through the conserved F or W. A D gene is named only where the DNA matches it firmly. Rows may omit the clone size; those that give it use once, few, many or a size class.

abundance	v_gene	j_gene	d_gene	CDR3nt	CDR3aa
.	TRBV5-4	TRBJ2-5	TRBD2	TGTGCCAGCAGCGGGAGACTAGCGGGAGGCAACGGGGAGACCCAGTACTTC	CASSGRLAGGNGETQYF
.	TRBV5-1	TRBJ2-5	.	TGCGCCAGCAGGTTTTCAGAGACCCAGTACTTC	CASRFSETQYF
.	TRBV4-1	TRBJ2-1	.	TGCGCCAGCAGCCAACTGGGGGCTAGTTTGTACAATGAGCAGTTCTTC	CASSQLGASLYNEQFF
.	TRBV6-5	TRBJ2-2	TRBD2	TGTGCCAGCAGTTACGGGACTAGAAACACCGGGGAGCTGTTTTTT	CASSYGTRNTGELFF
.	TRBV10-1	TRBJ2-3	.	TGCGCCAGCAGTGAGGAAGGAAGTCGATTCACAGATACGCAGTATTTT	CASSEEGSRFTDTQYF
.	TRBV18	TRBJ2-7	.	TGTGCCAGCTCACCTCCCATAGGGACCTACGAGCAGTACTTC	CASSPPIGTYEQYF
.	TRBV5-1	TRBJ2-1	.	TGCGCCAGCAGCTTGCGGAGATCCTCCTACAATGAGCAGTTCTTC	CASSLRRSSYNEQFF
.	TRBV5-1	TRBJ2-5	.	TGCGCCAGCAGCTTGGAGCACCAGGCAGAGACCCAGTACTTC	CASSLEHQAETQYF
.	TRBV19	TRBJ1-3	TRBD1	TGTGCCAGTAGTAGCCATTCGACAGGGACGAGCTCTGGAAACACCATATATTTT	CASSSHSTGTSSGNTIYF
.	TRBV29-1	TRBJ1-1	.	TGCAGCGTTGAAAGGACATTTAACACTGAAGCTTTCTTT	CSVERTFNTEAFF
.	TRBV19	TRBJ2-7	.	TGTGCCAGTAGAACCCAAAAGGGGGACGGCTCCTACGAGCAGTACTTC	CASRTQKGDGSYEQYF
.	TRBV7-2	TRBJ2-7	.	TGTGCCAGCAGCTTAGGCCGGGGGACAATTCCGGGCGAGCAGTACTTC	CASSLGRGTIPGEQYF
once	TRBV6-5	TRBJ2-7	.	TGTGCCAGCGTACTGGGCTACGAGCAGTACTTC	CASVLGYEQYF
.	TRBV10-1	TRBJ2-2	.	TGCGCCAGCAGTGCTTTGGGTGGCGGGGAGCTGTTTTTT	CASSALGGGELFF
.	TRBV4-1	TRBJ1-2	TRBD1	TGCGCCAGCAGCCCTGATCCCGGGACAGGGGGAGGCGGCTACACCTTC	CASSPDPGTGGGGYTF
.	TRBV7-2	TRBJ1-4	.	TGTGCCAGCAGCTTTAAGTGGGCAGGAAATGAAAAACTGTTTTTT	CASSFKWAGNEKLFF
once	TRBV10-3	TRBJ1-1	.	TGTGCCATCAGTGAGCCCACAGGAACGGCTGAAGCTTTCTTT	CAISEPTGTAEAFF
.	TRBV19	TRBJ1-5	TRBD1	TGTGCCAGTAGTCCACCCCCCGGGACAGCCAATCAGCCCCAGCATTTT	CASSPPPGTANQPQHF
.	TRBV9	TRBJ2-5	.	TGTGCCAGCAGCGTAGATCCACGACAAGAGACCCAGTACTTC	CASSVDPRQETQYF
once	TRBV27	TRBJ1-5	.	TGTGCCAGCGCCATATCCGGAGGCCAGCCCCAGCATTTT	CASAISGGQPQHF
.	TRBV7-2	TRBJ2-1	.	TGTGCCAGCTCCTCGGGAGCTGAGCAGTTCTTC	CASSSGAEQFF
.	TRBV4-3	TRBJ2-3	.	TGCGCCAGCAGCCGAGGGGAAAGGGCAGATACGCAGTATTTT	CASSRGERADTQYF
once	TRBV18	TRBJ1-1	.	TGTGCCAGCACTAATTTAGACAGCCAGAACACTGAAGCTTTCTTT	CASTNLDSQNTEAFF
.	TRBV4-3	TRBJ2-2	.	TGCGCCAGCAGCCAAGCGGTCCAGCCTAACACCGGGGAGCTGTTTTTT	CASSQAVQPNTGELFF